These 8 T cell receptor beta chains were all obtained from the same sample, sequenced in a study of identical twins. TCRdb re-derived calls from the 5' RACE reads in MiXCR, one entry per CDR3 protein. The profile covers 450,000 to 650,000 distinct CDR3 sequences, with 12% to 15% appearing a single time and roughly 0.43% taken by the ten largest. These data also featured in a second study, about yellow fever vaccine responses in identical twins.

Source material: CD4+ T cells sorted from blood. Receptors originate from a woman under 30 in good health.

The chain employs TRBV2 and TRBJ2-7; no clear D. V was clipped by 6 bases and J by 3 bases, with 3 bases between them. Germline V lookup: CDR1 SNHLY, CDR2 FYNNEI. There are 10 residues in the CDR3. CDR3 region: CASRDYEQYF. DNA of the CDR3: TGTGCCAGCAGAGACTACGAGCAGTACTTC.

This clonotype has at least ten counts. V and J are TRBV4-1 and TRBJ1-1, with TRBD1 matching over 7 bases. CDR1 is MGHRA and CDR2 is YSYEKL in the germline V gene. There are 13 residues in the CDR3. V shed 1 base and J 10 bases; nucleotides not matched to a gene: 6. The CDR3: CASSQGDSSGAFF. The DNA for the CDR3 is TGCGCCAGCAGCCAAGGGGACAGTTCTGGAGCTTTCTTT.

CDR3: CASSQVAGGPYEQYF. CDR3 DNA: TGCGCCAGCAGCCAAGTAGCGGGAGGACCCTACGAGCAGTACTTC. The chain carries TRBV4-1 and TRBJ2-7, with 10 bases that match TRBD2. Germline values: CDR1 MGHRA, CDR2 YSYEKL. This CDR3 spans 15 amino acids. V lost 1 base, J lost 2 bases, and 2 bases stayed unmatched.

This chain joins TRBV20-1 and TRBJ2-1; 7 nucleotides line up with TRBD1. The CDR3 contains 14 residues. Germline-derived CDR1 and CDR2 are DFQATT and SNEGSKA (reference sequence). V lost 6 bases, J lost 4 bases, and 9 bases stayed unmatched. The DNA for the CDR3 is TGCAGTGCCAACAAGGGGGCGCCTTACAATGAGCAGTTCTTC. Translating it yields CSANKGAPYNEQFF.

The sample holds a few counts of this clonotype. The rearrangement joins TRBV28 to TRBJ2-2, with a weak D call TRBD1 (6 bases). CDR3 length: 16 residues. The V gene lost 5 bases and the J gene lost 2 bases, with 15 bases spanning the gap. CDR1 is MDHEN and CDR2 is SYDVKM in the germline V gene. The CDR3, as DNA: TGTGCCAGCAGTCCTACCGGGACACAAAACACCGGGGAGCTGTTTTTT. This gives the protein CASSPTGTQNTGELFF.

This clonotype was detected only a few times. The chain combines TRBV7-9 with TRBJ2-7; 10 positions agree with TRBD1. The CDR3 consists of 15 residues. Germline CDR1 SEHNR, CDR2 FQNEAQ (reference sequence). J was trimmed by 5 bases and V by 1 base; bases with no gene match: 5. CDR3 protein: CASSLGTGGRDEQYV. The CDR3 DNA sequence: TGTGCCAGCAGCTTAGGGACAGGGGGTCGGGACGAGCAGTACGTC.

The chain uses TRBV20-1 and TRBJ2-3, with TRBD1 identical over 8 bases. Losses at the gene ends were 4 bases for V and 0 bases for J; bases not matched to a gene: 6. Germline assignment: CDR1 DFQATT and CDR2 SNEGSKA (reference sequence). This CDR3 region has 15 residues. The CDR3 region has the DNA TGCAGTGCTACCCTCCGGACAGGGAGCACAGATACGCAGTATTTT. This gives the protein CSATLRTGSTDTQYF.

This chain connects TRBV20-1 to TRBJ2-2; no definite D call. Germline CDR1 and CDR2: DFQATT and SNEGSKA (reference sequence). V gave up 3 bases and J gave up 2 bases, with 13 bases separating them. The length of the CDR3 is 15 residues. The CDR3 is CSASLNNPNTGELFF. The CDR3 DNA follows: TGCAGTGCTAGTTTAAATAACCCTAACACCGGGGAGCTGTTTTTT.